Here is one TCR beta chain with its context. Its target is not known. These data are taken from a study of T-cell memory formation after mild COVID-19. Across the study: The two donors had largely donor-specific TCR clusters. The study's findings and limits: Mainly in CM and EM were contracting CD4+ clones; CD8+ were in EMRA.

Via MiXCR, TCRdb re-called the 5' RACE reads, giving one row per CDR3 protein. The top ten clones hold around 21% of a sample with about 360,000 distinct CDR3 sequences, 13% to 15% of them seen once. The sample consisted of PBMCs or a T cell subset sorted from them (not recorded which). The receptor's source is a man between 18 and 35 years old who had mild COVID-19 (a few samples of this study predate the infection). Cell type and time point are not known.

CDR3 sequence: CSARDFGKNTEAFF. For the CDR3, the DNA is TGCAGTGCTAGAGATTTTGGCAAGAACACTGAAGCTTTCTTT. The chain joins TRBV20-1 to TRBJ1-1; unclear D gene. Deletions cut 0 bases from V and 1 base from J, with 9 bases between. Germline CDR1 DFQATT, CDR2 SNEGSKA (reference sequence). The CDR3 runs 14 residues.